This entry lists 10 T cell receptor beta chains sequenced from one sample in a study of graft-versus-host responses after intestinal transplantation. Clones were sequenced by immunoSEQ multiplex PCR, and TCRdb holds only the in-frame ones, with some missing. Of 8,000 or so clones listed, around 90% are singletons. The sample in question was PBMCs, obtained around 30 days after intestinal transplant. The receptors derive from a human patient who received an intestinal transplant, so some T cells may come from the graft donor.

This rearrangement joins TRBV14 to TRBJ2-5; D is perhaps TRBD1 or TRBD2 (5 bases each). CDR1 and CDR2 from the germline V gene are SGHDN and FVKESK. There are 16 residues in the CDR3. The V gene lost 4 bases and the J gene lost 2 bases, with 17 bases spanning the gap. CDR3 region: CASSLIDSGEQETQYF. The DNA of the CDR3 is TGTGCCAGCAGCCTTATCGACAGTGGGGAGCAAGAGACCCAGTACTTC.

This chain joins TRBV10-3 and TRBJ2-3; D not certain. Germline V gives CDR1 ENHRY, CDR2 SYGVKD. CDR3 length equals 17 residues. Trimming took off 0 bases at V and 4 bases at J, with 17 bases between the two ends. CDR3: CAISESKPRASADTQYF. CDR3 nucleotides: TGTGCCATCAGTGAGTCGAAGCCACGAGCTTCGGCAGATACGCAGTATTTT.

The V gene is TRBV7-9, the J gene TRBJ2-1, with D possibly being TRBD2 (5 bases). Germline assignment: CDR1 SEHNR and CDR2 FQNEAQ (reference sequence). The CDR3 spans 12 residues. V was cut by 5 bases and J by 15 bases, with 17 bases left in between. The CDR3 DNA sequence: TGTGCCAGCAGCCCCGACATAGCGTTTACGTTCTTC. Protein: CASSPDIAFTFF.

V is TRBV7-9 and J is TRBJ2-2; TRBD2 matches 10 bases. The J segment lost 0 bases and the V segment lost 5 bases, leaving 3 bases of the junction unmatched. This CDR3 contains 16 residues. Per the germline V gene, CDR1 is SEHNR and CDR2 is FQNEAQ (reference sequence). The CDR3: CASSPLAGPNTGELFF. CDR3 nucleotides: TGTGCCAGCAGCCCACTAGCGGGGCCGAACACCGGGGAGCTGTTTTTT.

A single count supports this clone. CDR3 amino acids: CASSDEQGGYEQYF. The CDR3 DNA sequence: TGTGCCAGCAGTGACGAACAGGGAGGCTACGAGCAGTACTTC. This rearrangement joins TRBV2 to TRBJ2-7; D assignment may be TRBD1 or TRBD2 (6 bases each). V lost 3 bases and J lost 3, with 12 bases in between. The germline gives CDR1 SNHLY, CDR2 FYNNEI. The CDR3 length is 14 residues.

This clone came up once. This chain joins TRBV27 and TRBJ1-1; perhaps TRBD1 as D (5 bases). The CDR3 is 11 amino acids. Germline assignment: CDR1 MNHEY and CDR2 SMNVEV (reference sequence). V was cut by 6 bases and J by 6 bases, with 8 bases left in between. The DNA of the CDR3 is TGTGCCAGCAGCCAGGGAGCTGAAGCTTTCTTT. It encodes CASSQGAEAFF.

The CDR3: CASSLRASDGYNEQFF. For the CDR3, the DNA is TGTGCCAGCAGCTTGAGAGCTAGCGACGGGTACAATGAGCAGTTCTTC. This rearrangement joins TRBV5-8 to TRBJ2-1; TRBD2 is a possible D gene (6 bases). Germline assignment: CDR1 SGHTS and CDR2 YDEGEE. This CDR3 is 16 amino acids long. V was trimmed by 1 base and J by 4 bases, leaving 15 bases between them.

The V gene is TRBV13, the J gene TRBJ2-7, with TRBD1 identical over 8 bases. This CDR3 has 13 residues. Trimming cost V 4 bases and J 7 bases; bases outside gene matches: 6. The germline gives CDR1 PRHDT, CDR2 FYEKMQ (reference sequence). The chain's CDR3 is CASSSDRGREQYF. The CDR3 DNA sequence: TGTGCCAGCAGCTCAGACAGGGGAAGAGAGCAGTACTTC.

The V call is TRBV20-1, the J call TRBJ1-1; 7 bases line up with TRBD1. Germline CDR1 is DFQATT and CDR2 is SNEGSKA (reference sequence). This CDR3 has 11 amino acids. With 6 bases clipped from V and 4 bases from J, the junction kept 2 bases outside the gene matches. The CDR3 here is CSAEGATEAFF. As DNA, the CDR3 is TGCAGTGCAGAGGGGGCCACTGAAGCTTTCTTT.

J is TRBJ2-2 and V is TRBV13; 8 bases fit TRBD1. Unmatched junction bases numbered 12, after V lost 5 bases and J lost 7 bases. Germline V gene data show CDR1 as PRHDT and CDR2 as FYEKMQ (reference sequence). The CDR3 has 16 residues. The CDR3 region is CASSPPGQGDNGELFF. In DNA, the CDR3 is TGTGCCAGCAGCCCCCCAGGACAGGGTGACAACGGGGAGCTGTTTTTT.